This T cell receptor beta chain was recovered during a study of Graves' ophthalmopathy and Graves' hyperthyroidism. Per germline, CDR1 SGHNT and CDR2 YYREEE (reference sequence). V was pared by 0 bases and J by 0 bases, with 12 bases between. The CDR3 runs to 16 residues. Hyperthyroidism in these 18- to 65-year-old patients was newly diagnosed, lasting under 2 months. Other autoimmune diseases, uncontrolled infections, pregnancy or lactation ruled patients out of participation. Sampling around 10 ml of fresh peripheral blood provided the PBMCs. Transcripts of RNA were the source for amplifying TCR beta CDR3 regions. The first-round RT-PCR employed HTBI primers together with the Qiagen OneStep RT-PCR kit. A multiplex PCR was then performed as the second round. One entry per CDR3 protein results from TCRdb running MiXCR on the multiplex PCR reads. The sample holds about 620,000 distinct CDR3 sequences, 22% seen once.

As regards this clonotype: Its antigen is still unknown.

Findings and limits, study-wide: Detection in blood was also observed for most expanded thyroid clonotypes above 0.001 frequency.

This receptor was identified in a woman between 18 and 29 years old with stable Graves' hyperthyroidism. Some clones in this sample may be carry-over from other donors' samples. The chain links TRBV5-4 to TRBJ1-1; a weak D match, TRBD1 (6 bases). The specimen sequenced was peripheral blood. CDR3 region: CASSLGEGVMNTEAFF. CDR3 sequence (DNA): TGTGCCAGCAGCTTGGGAGAGGGGGTAATGAACACTGAAGCTTTCTTT.